This T cell receptor (beta chain) was found in a study of shared clonotypes between healthy human individuals. From CD4+ cells came CD45RA+ naive and CD45RA-negative memory subsets. The germline V and J ends were trimmed by 0 bases and 4 bases, with 6 bases remaining between them. This CDR3 spans 13 amino acids. The germline V gene has CDR1 MNHEY and CDR2 SVGAGI. Data came from immunoSEQ multiplex PCR; TCRdb stores just in-frame clones and leaves some out. The sample lists over a million clones, approximately 96% seen once, with more than 0.9% in the top ten. V gene TRBV6-5 combines with J gene TRBJ1-1; D unresolved. Specimen: naive CD4+ T cells sorted from blood. Subset defined: CD45RA+ positively selected. This TCR was recovered from a man aged 30-40 years in good health. As DNA, the CDR3 is TGTGCCAGCAGTTACTCGGCCCCCACTGAAGCTTTCTTT. Translating it yields CASSYSAPTEAFF.